These 14 T cell receptor beta chains came from one sample sequenced in a study of regulatory T cells in long-lasting Graves disease. Libraries of TCR beta came from iRepertoire HTBI primers plus Arm-PCR of CDR3 regions. TCRdb processed the multiplex PCR reads anew with MiXCR; each CDR3 protein has one entry. The sample lists 300,000 to 400,000 distinct CDR3 sequences, 15% to 19% occurring once. Regarding time point: newly diagnosed GD, antithyroid drugs for less than 3 months. The TCR library was prepared using RNA isolated from PBMCs. The sequenced sample was peripheral blood mononuclear cells (PBMCs), obtained at new diagnosis, from a patient treated with antithyroid drugs. The origin of the receptors is a female donor with Graves disease.

This clonotype showed up just a few times. V is TRBV18 and J is TRBJ2-5, with 8 nucleotides matching TRBD1. This CDR3 spans 13 amino acids. The J segment lost 5 bases and the V segment lost 3 bases, leaving 2 bases of the junction unmatched. The germline gives CDR1 KGHSH, CDR2 LQKENI. The CDR3 sequence: CASSPGDRETQYF. The CDR3 DNA reads as TGTGCCAGCTCACCCGGGGACAGGGAGACCCAGTACTTC.

This clonotype was detected many times. The V call is TRBV20-1, the J call TRBJ1-1; TRBD1 is a possible D gene (5 bases). The CDR3 is 14 amino acids. V dropped 1 base and J dropped 4 bases, with 13 bases sitting between them. Germline values: CDR1 DFQATT, CDR2 SNEGSKA (reference sequence). The CDR3 coding sequence is TGCAGTGCTAGAGGGGGGATGGGGGGCACTGAAGCTTTCTTT. This codes for CSARGGMGGTEAFF.

The chain joins TRBV20-1 to TRBJ1-4; D is unclear. The CDR3 is 14 amino acids. Germline V lookup: CDR1 DFQATT, CDR2 SNEGSKA (reference sequence). Trimming stripped 6 bases from V and 3 bases from J, with 14 bases between. DNA of the CDR3: TGCAGTGCCAGGATTGATAGGCCTAATGAAAAACTGTTTTTT. Its translation: CSARIDRPNEKLFF.

At least ten counts were recorded for this clonotype. The V and J genes are TRBV6-5 and TRBJ1-3; D gene unclear. The CDR3 is 14 residues long. Germline CDR1 reads MNHEY; CDR2 reads SVGAGI. V lost 2 bases to trimming and J lost 1 base, with 6 bases between them. DNA of the CDR3: TGTGCCAGCAGTTACGTAGGATCTGGAAACACCATATATTTT. As protein: CASSYVGSGNTIYF.

This clonotype was observed at least ten times. The chain uses TRBV27 and TRBJ2-1; 10 positions match TRBD1. This CDR3 contains 13 residues. J was trimmed by 10 bases and V by 6 bases; bases with no gene match: 6. CDR1 MNHEY and CDR2 SMNVEV come from the germline V gene (reference sequence). The CDR3 sequence: CASRRQGAGEQFF. The CDR3 DNA is TGTGCCAGCAGGCGACAGGGGGCTGGAGAGCAGTTCTTC.

The table lists this clonotype with many counts. The rearrangement joins TRBV5-5 to TRBJ2-2; 9 nucleotides align to TRBD1. The J segment lost 4 bases and the V segment lost 2 bases, leaving 6 bases of the junction unmatched. Germline-derived CDR1 and CDR2 are SGHKS and YYEKEE (reference sequence). This CDR3 region has 16 residues. The CDR3 sequence is CASSFSPGQGTGELFF. In nucleotides, the CDR3 is TGTGCCAGCAGCTTCTCACCGGGACAGGGCACCGGGGAGCTGTTTTTT.

This clonotype showed up many times. This chain joins TRBV6-1 and TRBJ2-7; 7 nucleotides agree with TRBD1. This CDR3 region has 14 residues. Germline-derived CDR1 and CDR2 are MNHNS and SASEGT. After removal of 6 bases from V and 0 bases from J, the junction contained 5 bases not matched to a gene. CDR3 DNA sequence: TGTGCCAGCAGCTTGACAGGGAGCTCCTACGAGCAGTACTTC. Translating gives CASSLTGSSYEQYF.

This clonotype was seen a handful of times. The chain employs TRBV4-1 and TRBJ2-3; D remains ambiguous. V was shortened by 3 bases and J by 8 bases, with 18 bases between the two germline ends. Germline assignment: CDR1 MGHRA and CDR2 YSYEKL. The CDR3 consists of 15 residues. This CDR3 is CASSHGAVSEGTQYF. The CDR3 DNA sequence: TGCGCCAGCAGCCACGGTGCCGTCTCAGAAGGTACGCAGTATTTT.

This chain joins TRBV18 and TRBJ1-2; 10 positions match TRBD1. V lost 3 bases and J lost 8; bases outside the gene matches: 9. The CDR3 is 15 residues long. Per germline, CDR1 KGHSH and CDR2 LQKENI. CDR3 loop: CASSPLGQGSGGYTF. As DNA, the CDR3 is TGTGCCAGCTCACCCCTGGGACAGGGGTCCGGCGGCTACACCTTC.

This clonotype was counted at least ten times. This sequence joins TRBV29-1 and TRBJ2-5, with TRBD2 matching 7 bases. CDR1 is SQVTM, CDR2 ANQGSEA, per germline. The CDR3 totals 12 residues. V lost 2 bases to trimming and J lost 5 bases; unmatched junction nucleotides: 2. This chain's CDR3 is CSVEWGGETQYF. The CDR3 DNA is TGCAGCGTTGAATGGGGGGGGGAGACCCAGTACTTC.

This clonotype was picked up many times. The rearrangement uses TRBV2 and TRBJ1-1; D is possibly TRBD1 (6 bases). Germline values: CDR1 SNHLY, CDR2 FYNNEI. V lost 7 bases and J 1 base, leaving 10 bases between the germline ends. The CDR3 loop spans 13 amino acids. In DNA, the CDR3 is TGTGCCAGCATGGAGGGACAGAACACTGAAGCTTTCTTT. Translation gives CASMEGQNTEAFF.

This clonotype was picked up many times. CDR3 bases: TGTGCCAGCAGCCCCAGTCAGGACAACACCGGGGAGCTGTTTTTT. This codes for CASSPSQDNTGELFF. V and J are TRBV7-9 and TRBJ2-2; D gene unclear. The V and J ends lost 5 bases and 2 bases respectively, with 12 bases between them. Germline-derived CDR1 and CDR2 are SEHNR and FQNEAQ (reference sequence). CDR3 size: 15 residues.

Only a few counts were recorded for this clonotype. V and J are TRBV5-4 and TRBJ2-5, with 8 bases lining up with TRBD2. V shed 5 bases, J shed 5 bases, and the junction held 11 bases outside the gene matches. CDR1 is SGHNT, CDR2 YYREEE, per germline (reference sequence). The CDR3 is 15 residues long. CDR3 amino acids: CASSAGAGGGETQYF. The CDR3 DNA sequence: TGTGCCAGCAGTGCTGGTGCGGGGGGAGGGGAGACCCAGTACTTC.

Many counts were recorded for this clonotype. The V and J genes are TRBV6-2 or TRBV6-3 and TRBJ2-1; D may be TRBD1 (6 bases). The CDR3 is 15 residues long. Germline CDR1 MNHEY, CDR2 SVGEGT. Trimming took off 5 bases at V and 3 bases at J, with 14 bases between the two ends. The chain's CDR3 is CASSEQTGYYNEQFF. The DNA for the CDR3 is TGTGCCAGCAGTGAACAAACAGGGTACTACAATGAGCAGTTCTTC.